The sample holds a few counts of the clone carrying this TCR beta chain. Its specificity is unknown. Trimming removed 7 bases at V and 0 bases at J, with 13 bases between. CDR1 SNHLY and CDR2 FYNNEI come from the germline V gene. CDR3 size: 14 residues. This sample stems from a study of beta chain features in type 1 diabetes. Study-wide points: Patients' naive, central memory and regulatory TCRB repertoires appeared more alike than those of healthy donors.

Sequenced material consisted of expressed TCRB transcripts (all of the isolated RNA was reverse transcribed). Here immunoSEQ multiplex PCR was the method, and the copy in TCRdb shows in-frame clones only, minus some. The sample carries roughly 300,000 clones, less than 9.5% recorded once. The chain is built from TRBV2 and TRBJ2-7; no definite D call. The TCR sequence derives from a woman aged 18-29 years in good health. The sample taken for sequencing was central memory CD4+ T cells from blood. CDR3: CASNPYSSSYEQYF. CDR3 DNA: TGTGCCAGCAACCCCTACTCCTCCTCCTACGAGCAGTACTTC.